The entry below gives a single T cell receptor beta chain sequence along with its context. The data stem from a study of cytomegalovirus exposure and HLA in healthy donors. Study context: When 300 to 400 donors were genotyped, about 86% of them were found to fall in the Caucasian-associated ancestry cluster.

The PCR was carried out with 60 Vbeta primers and 13 Jbeta primers. TCRdb keeps only in-frame clones here, not all; method: immunoSEQ multiplex PCR. The data contain about 170,000 clones, 80% of them seen just once; the ten biggest clones take up 1%. The receptor was derived from a woman between 45 and 65 years old in good health and CMV-seropositive. Sequenced input: PBMCs.

CDR3 residues: CASSGAGTGINFGYTF. DNA of the CDR3: TGTGCCAGCAGTGGGGCCGGGACAGGGATTAATTTTGGCTACACCTTC. The chain combines TRBV6-1 with TRBJ1-2, with TRBD1 identical over 9 bases. Germline assignment: CDR1 MNHNS and CDR2 SASEGT. The CDR3 spans 16 residues. V shed 4 bases and J 7 bases; nucleotides not matched to a gene: 13.